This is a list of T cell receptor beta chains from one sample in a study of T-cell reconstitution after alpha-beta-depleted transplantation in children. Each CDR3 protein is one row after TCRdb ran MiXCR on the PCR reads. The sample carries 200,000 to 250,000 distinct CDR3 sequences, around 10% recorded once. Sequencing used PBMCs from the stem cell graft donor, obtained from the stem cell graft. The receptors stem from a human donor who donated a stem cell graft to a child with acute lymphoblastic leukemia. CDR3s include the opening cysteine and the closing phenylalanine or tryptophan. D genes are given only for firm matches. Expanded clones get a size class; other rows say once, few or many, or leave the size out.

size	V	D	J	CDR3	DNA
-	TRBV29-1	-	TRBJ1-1	CSVEIGGEWLTFF	TGCAGCGTTGAAATTGGAGGGGAGTGGTTGACTTTCTTT
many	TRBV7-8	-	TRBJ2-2	CASRRPEVTGELFF	TGTGCCAGCCGAAGACCAGAGGTGACCGGGGAGCTGTTTTTT
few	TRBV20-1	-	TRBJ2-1	CSARVATNDNEQFF	TGCAGTGCTAGAGTCGCGACTAACGACAATGAGCAGTTCTTC
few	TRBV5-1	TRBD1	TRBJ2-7	CASSVRDRGYEQYF	TGCGCCAGCAGCGTTAGGGACAGAGGCTACGAGCAGTACTTC
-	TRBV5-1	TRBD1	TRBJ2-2	CASSLGHRGANTGELFF	TGCGCCAGCAGCTTGGGGCACAGGGGCGCGAACACCGGGGAGCTGTTTTTT
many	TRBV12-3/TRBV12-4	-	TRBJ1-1	CASSFYALNTEAFF	TGTGCCAGCAGTTTTTATGCCCTGAACACTGAAGCTTTCTTT
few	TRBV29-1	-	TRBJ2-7	CSVESQGITHEQYF	TGCAGCGTTGAATCTCAGGGTATTACCCACGAGCAGTACTTC
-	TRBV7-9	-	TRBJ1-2	CASSLSLAENVYGYTF	TGTGCCAGCAGCTTATCATTGGCCGAAAACGTCTATGGCTACACCTTC
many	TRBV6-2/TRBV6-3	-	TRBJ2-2	CASSYGGGTPIATGELFF	TGTGCCAGCAGTTACGGTGGGGGAACTCCGATAGCCACCGGGGAGCTGTTTTTT
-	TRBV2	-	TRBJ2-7	CASSENPSGTKGEQYF	TGTGCCAGCAGTGAAAATCCGTCGGGAACTAAGGGCGAGCAGTACTTC
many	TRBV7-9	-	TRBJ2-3	CASSAQGDTQYF	TGTGCCAGCAGCGCCCAGGGGGATACGCAGTATTTT